The rows below give T cell receptor beta chains drawn from one sample of a study of spatial heterogeneity in lung cancer. From the 5' RACE reads, TCRdb called clonotypes with MiXCR, one entry per CDR3 protein. The profile shows approximately 52,000 distinct CDR3 sequences, about 7% of them singletons. The source was PBMCs, collected at surgery. The receptor source for this set is a female donor with early-stage non-small cell lung cancer. Each CDR3 is given with its conserved first and last residue. A D gene is named only where the DNA matches it firmly. Size tells how often a clone was seen (once, few, many) or the class of an expanded clone, and some rows leave it out.

V	size	J	D	DNA	CDR3
TRBV6-5	.	TRBJ2-3	.	TGTGCCAGCAGTTACTCCCCAAACTACAGGAGCAGGGGTACGCAGTATTTT	CASSYSPNYRSRGTQYF
TRBV19	many	TRBJ2-5	TRBD1	TGTGCCAGTAGCCCTATCGGGACAGGGGGCGAAGAGACCCAGTACTTC	CASSPIGTGGEETQYF
TRBV11-1	few	TRBJ2-3	.	TGTGCCAGCAGCTTAGCGGGGGAGAGCACAGATACGCAGTATTTT	CASSLAGESTDTQYF
TRBV14	.	TRBJ2-1	.	TGTGCCAGCAGCCAAGTTTTAGGCGTCGTTGAGCAGTTCTTC	CASSQVLGVVEQFF
TRBV29-1	many	TRBJ2-3	.	TGCAGCGTTGGTGGCAGGGGCACAGATACGCAGTATTTT	CSVGGRGTDTQYF
TRBV24-1	many	TRBJ1-4	.	TGTGCCACCAGTGACCCTCTGACAAGCGGGAATGAAAAACTGTTTTTT	CATSDPLTSGNEKLFF
TRBV29-1	few	TRBJ1-2	.	TGCAGCGCACAACCAGGGGACTATGGCTACACCTTC	CSAQPGDYGYTF
TRBV7-3	many	TRBJ2-3	TRBD1	TGTGCCAGCTCCCGCGGGACAGGGACAGATACGCAGTATTTT	CASSRGTGTDTQYF
TRBV4-2	many	TRBJ1-6	.	TGTGCCAGCAGCCAAGAAGGAAGCAGAGCTGTTTCACCCCTCCACTTT	CASSQEGSRAVSPLHF
TRBV7-9	few	TRBJ1-1	.	TGTGCCAGCAGCTTACAGGGGAACACTGAAGCTTTCTTT	CASSLQGNTEAFF
TRBV7-2	many	TRBJ2-3	.	TGTGCCAGCAGCTCAGCCGGGGACTTCATAACGCAGTATTTT	CASSSAGDFITQYF
TRBV20-1	few	TRBJ2-1	TRBD2	TGCAGTGCTAGACTAGCGGGGGGGTACAATGAGCAGTTCTTC	CSARLAGGYNEQFF
TRBV7-9	.	TRBJ2-7	TRBD1	TGTGCCAGCAGCTTAGCCCTTCTGGACAGGGAATATTACGAGCAGTACTTC	CASSLALLDREYYEQYF
TRBV2	few	TRBJ2-1	.	TGTGCCAGCAGTGGAAGGGAAACGGTCAATGAGCAGTTCTTC	CASSGRETVNEQFF
TRBV7-3	few	TRBJ1-1	.	TGTGCCAGCAGCTTACAGGGGTTGAACACTGAAGCTTTCTTT	CASSLQGLNTEAFF
TRBV2	.	TRBJ2-7	TRBD2	TGTGCCAGCAGTGGTGGACTAGCGGTAGGGTACGAGCAGTACTTC	CASSGGLAVGYEQYF
TRBV24-1	many	TRBJ2-7	TRBD1	TGTGCCACCCGACAGGGAGACGAGCAGTACTTC	CATRQGDEQYF
TRBV19	.	TRBJ1-5	.	TGTGCCAGTAGTATATTCGGAAGAAAGCCCCAGCATTTT	CASSIFGRKPQHF
TRBV7-3	many	TRBJ1-1	.	TGTGCCAGCAGCTTAACGTTCGGGAACACTGAAGCTTTCTTT	CASSLTFGNTEAFF
TRBV9	.	TRBJ2-2	.	TGTGCCAGCAGCGTAGCACAGGGCACCGGGGAGCTGTTTTTT	CASSVAQGTGELFF